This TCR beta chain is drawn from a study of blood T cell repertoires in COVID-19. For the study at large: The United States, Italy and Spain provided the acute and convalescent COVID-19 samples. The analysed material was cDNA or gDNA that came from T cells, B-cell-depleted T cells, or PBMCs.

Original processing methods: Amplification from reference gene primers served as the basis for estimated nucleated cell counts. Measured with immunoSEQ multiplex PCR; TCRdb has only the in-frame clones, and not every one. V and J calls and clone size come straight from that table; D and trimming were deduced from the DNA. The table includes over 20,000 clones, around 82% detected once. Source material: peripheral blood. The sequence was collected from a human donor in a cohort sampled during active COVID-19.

This CDR3 reads CASSQDRTSGGVGTQYF. As DNA, the CDR3 is TGTGCCAGCAGCCAAGATCGGACTAGCGGGGGGGTTGGTACGCAGTATTTT. The V call is TRBV3-1 (or the pseudogene TRBV3-2), the J call TRBJ2-3, with 15 bases identical to TRBD2. Trimming took 0 bases from V and 8 from J; bases not matched to a gene: 6. Germline loops: CDR1 LGHDT, CDR2 YNNKEL (reference sequence). The CDR3 contains 17 residues.